The entry below gives a single TCR beta chain sequence along with its context. Its antigen is unknown. CDR3 length: 16 residues. Germline V CDR1 and CDR2: SGHVS, FQNEAQ. Deletions cut 7 bases from V and 6 bases from J, with 25 bases between. This sample stems from a study of regulatory T cells in long-lasting Graves disease. Whole-study context: Persistence in Graves' disease denoted antithyroid drug use beyond 5 years alongside positive TSH receptor antibodies.

Time point meaning: persistent/refractory GD, antithyroid drugs over 5 years with positive TRAb. Researchers made the TCR library from RNA that was extracted from PBMCs. A peripheral blood sample, 8.5 to 9 milliliters in volume, was drawn into EDTA tubes. Study-wide results and caveats: Newly diagnosed disease favored TRBV20-1 and TRBJ2-1 over persistent disease.

Libraries of TCR beta came from iRepertoire HTBI primers plus Arm-PCR of CDR3 regions. One entry per CDR3 protein, called by TCRdb with MiXCR from the multiplex PCR reads. Of more than 350,000 distinct CDR3 sequences listed, under 25% are singletons. The source is a female donor with Graves disease. The rearrangement uses TRBV7-8 and TRBJ2-7, with a possible D match to TRBD2 (6 bases). The sample here was peripheral blood mononuclear cells (PBMCs), taken when the disease was refractory, from a patient treated with antithyroid drugs. The CDR3 sequence is CASTPEGPSAFGEQYF. The DNA for the CDR3 is TGTGCCAGCACCCCTGAGGGTCCTAGCGCTTTTGGCGAGCAGTACTTC.